The T cell receptor (beta chain) described here comes from a study of post-analysis software for immune sequencing data. Study background: As for disease course, relapsing-remitting, secondary progressive and progressive-relapsing multiple sclerosis were all included.

CDR3 size: 14 residues. Germline-derived CDR1 and CDR2 are SQVTM and ANQGSEA. The V end lost 3 bases, the J end lost 1 base, and 7 bases lay between the germline ends. Unique-molecular-identifier-tagged TCR beta cDNA libraries were used. T cells, about 0.9 to 10 million of them, yielded about 500,000 cDNA molecules. TCRdb processed the PCR reads anew with MiXCR; each CDR3 protein has one entry. The sample has about 540,000 distinct CDR3 sequences, approximately 34% seen once. Regarding this clonotype: Antigen: not known.

Study-wide results and caveats: Controls' normalized Chao1 diversity significantly exceeded that of multiple sclerosis patients. Five TRBV segments, TRBV5-6, TRBV5-1 and TRBV20-1 among them, were found more frequent in patients than controls.

This TCR was recovered from a girl aged 2 to 17 with multiple sclerosis. The chain carries TRBV29-1 and TRBJ2-6, with unresolved D. Sample: blood. Here the CDR3 reads CSVEKGSGANVLTF. The CDR3 DNA reads TGCAGCGTTGAGAAGGGTTCTGGGGCCAACGTCCTGACTTTC.